This TCR beta chain was observed in a study of CD8 T cells in ankylosing spondylitis. A single record per CDR3 protein comes from TCRdb applying MiXCR to the 5' RACE reads. The repertoire includes about 220,000 distinct CDR3 sequences, 15% to 20% of them detected once, and more than 40% sits in the top ten. Notes on the study in general: Among TCR beta sequences, a motif of several highly homologous variants appeared characteristic of ankylosing spondylitis blood.

Germline assignment: CDR1 MGHDK and CDR2 SYGVNS. The CDR3 length is 15 residues. Trimming stripped 2 bases from V and 6 bases from J, with 13 bases between. On this clonotype: What it recognizes is unknown.

The clonotype comes from a male donor with ankylosing spondylitis. Sequencing used blood, either unsorted or a sorted T cell fraction (not recorded which). This chain joins TRBV25-1 and TRBJ2-2; TRBD1 is a possible D gene (5 bases). The CDR3 nucleotides read TGTGCCAGCAGTGAAGTCCAGGGCTGGGCCGGGGAGCTGTTTTTT. Translating it yields CASSEVQGWAGELFF.